The rows below give T cell receptor beta chains drawn from one sample of a study of breast tumors, draining lymph nodes, adjacent tissues. MiXCR was run by TCRdb on the multiplex PCR reads, yielding one entry per CDR3 protein. Of around 290,000 distinct CDR3 sequences in the sample, around 31% were seen once. Sequenced material: axillary lymph node tissue. Receptors originate from a female donor with breast cancer. Some clones in this sample may be carry-over from other donors' samples. Each CDR3 is given with its conserved first and last residue. The D gene is left open where the match is weak. A clone size is listed for some rows: how often the clone was seen (once, few, many), or a class if it is expanded.

J gene	clone size	V gene	D gene	CDR3 DNA	CDR3 protein
TRBJ2-4	NA	TRBV30	NA	TGTGCCTGGAGCGACAGTGCCTACATTCAGTACTTC	CAWSDSAYIQYF
TRBJ2-1	many	TRBV24-1	TRBD1	TGTGCCACCAGTGTCCGGGACAGCCTCAGAAGCTCCTACAATGAGCAGTTCTTC	CATSVRDSLRSSYNEQFF
TRBJ2-7	many	TRBV20-1	TRBD2	TGCAGTGCTAGTCAGTTCGCGGGAGGGCCGTACGAGCAGTACTTC	CSASQFAGGPYEQYF
TRBJ2-5	many	TRBV20-1	NA	TGCAGTGCTAGCACTACGGTTAAGGGGACCCAGTACTTC	CSASTTVKGTQYF
TRBJ2-3	many	TRBV25-1	NA	TGTGCCAGCAGCGGGAGCCCCAGCACAGATACGCAGTATTTT	CASSGSPSTDTQYF
TRBJ2-3	many	TRBV10-2	TRBD2	TGCGCCAGCAGTGAGTGGACTAGCGGGGGGGTGAGTACGCAGTATTTT	CASSEWTSGGVSTQYF
TRBJ1-5	many	TRBV9	NA	TGTGCCAGCAGCGTAGACCAGGGCAGGTCCAATCAGCCCCAGCATTTT	CASSVDQGRSNQPQHF
TRBJ2-1	many	TRBV4-1	NA	TGCGCCAGCAGCCAAGAGGCAGTCCCGGGTAACAATGAGCAGTTCTTC	CASSQEAVPGNNEQFF
TRBJ2-6	many	TRBV29-1	TRBD2	TGCAGCGTTGAAGATCGCGGGACTAGCGGTGCGGGCTCTGGGGCCAACGTCCTGACTTTC	CSVEDRGTSGAGSGANVLTF
TRBJ1-4	many	TRBV12-3/TRBV12-4	TRBD1	TGTGCCAGCAGTTCGAACAGGGGCATGGGTGAAAAACTGTTTTTT	CASSSNRGMGEKLFF
TRBJ2-2	NA	TRBV6-5	NA	TGTGCCAGCAGTCACTCGCCCTGGACCGGGGAGCTGTTTTTT	CASSHSPWTGELFF
TRBJ2-3	many	TRBV7-8	TRBD2	TGTGCCAGCAGCTTAGCCCGGACTAGCGGGAGGGCCGGTAGTCGAACAGATACGCAGTATTTT	CASSLARTSGRAGSRTDTQYF
TRBJ2-6	NA	TRBV7-9	NA	TGTGCCAGCAGCCAGGGGGGGACTGGGGCCAACGTCCTGACTTTC	CASSQGGTGANVLTF
TRBJ2-7	NA	TRBV6-5	TRBD2	TGTGCCGGCAGATTAGCGGGACGTGACGAGCAGTACTTC	CAGRLAGRDEQYF
TRBJ2-5	NA	TRBV28	TRBD1	TGTGCCAGCACGGGACAGCACCAAGAGACCCAGTACTTC	CASTGQHQETQYF
TRBJ1-6	many	TRBV4-3	NA	TGCGCCAGCAGCCAAGATATAGAGAGCTCCTATAATTCACCCCTCCACTTT	CASSQDIESSYNSPLHF
TRBJ2-3	few	TRBV10-3	NA	TGTGCCACTGAGGAAGACTTGGTGGCCGGTACAGATACGCAGTGTTTT	CATEEDLVAGTDTQCF
TRBJ1-5	few	TRBV28	NA	TGTGCCAGCAGTTTTCCAGGGAATCAGCCCCAGCATTTT	CASSFPGNQPQHF
TRBJ2-2	many	TRBV7-3	NA	TGTGCCAGCAGCTTAACGTTCGGGGCCGGGGAGCTGTTTTTT	CASSLTFGAGELFF
TRBJ2-7	many	TRBV6-5	TRBD2	TGTGCCAGCAGTTACGCGGGAGGCCTCTACGAGCAGTACTTC	CASSYAGGLYEQYF
TRBJ1-3	NA	TRBV15	NA	TGTGCCACCAGCAGTGAAGGTGGGCTCGCTGGAAACACCATATATTTT	CATSSEGGLAGNTIYF
TRBJ2-3	many	TRBV19	NA	TGTGCCAGTAGACCCACTAGTCGTTCTCAAGATACGCAGTATTTT	CASRPTSRSQDTQYF
TRBJ2-1	many	TRBV12-3/TRBV12-4	NA	TGTGCCAGCAGGATCGACAGCATCCATGAGCAGTTCTTC	CASRIDSIHEQFF
TRBJ2-1	many	TRBV19	TRBD1	TGTGCCAGTAATACGGGACAGGGTATGAATGAGCAGTTCTTC	CASNTGQGMNEQFF
TRBJ1-1	NA	TRBV11-2	NA	TGTGCCAGCAGCCCCCTCCCTGCAGGGGCTGAAGCTTTCTTT	CASSPLPAGAEAFF
TRBJ2-5	NA	TRBV10-1	TRBD2	TGTGCCAGCTCCCTGGGGACTAGCGGCCTCCAAGAGACCCAGTACTTC	CASSLGTSGLQETQYF
TRBJ2-1	many	TRBV7-9	NA	TGTGCCAGCAGCTCTCCCCCGTCGGGTGTATCTTACAATGAGCAGTTCTTC	CASSSPPSGVSYNEQFF
TRBJ2-7	NA	TRBV2	TRBD2	TGTGCCAGGGGGACTAGCGGGAGGGCCGGTTACGAGCAGTACTTC	CARGTSGRAGYEQYF
TRBJ1-4	many	TRBV2	TRBD1	TGTGCCAGCAGGGGGACAGTTAACAATGAAAAACTGTTTTTT	CASRGTVNNEKLFF
TRBJ2-1	NA	TRBV14	TRBD2	TGTGCCAGCAGCGCAGGGACTAGCGGGAGGATAGGTGAGCAGTTCTTC	CASSAGTSGRIGEQFF
TRBJ1-4	NA	TRBV29-1	NA	TGCAGCGTTGAAGACGGGCAGAATAATGAAGAACCGTTTTTT	CSVEDGQNNEEPFF
TRBJ1-4	NA	TRBV29-1	NA	TGCAGCGTCGAACAGGGAAGTGGGGGAAAACTGTTTTTT	CSVEQGSGGKLFF
TRBJ1-3	many	TRBV20-1	NA	TGCAGTGCTGACCCCGGGGGGGTCGACGACACCATATATTTT	CSADPGGVDDTIYF
TRBJ2-3	NA	TRBV7-9	NA	TGTGCCAGCAGCTTAGCGGGAGGTCCCCAAGATACGCAGTATTTT	CASSLAGGPQDTQYF
TRBJ2-7	many	TRBV7-9	NA	TGTGCCAGCAGCTCCCCCCGGATGGGCAGGGGCTACGAGCAGTACTTC	CASSSPRMGRGYEQYF
TRBJ2-5	NA	TRBV29-1	NA	TGCAGCGTTGGGTCGGGGGTCGAGCAGTACCAAGAGACCCAGTACTTC	CSVGSGVEQYQETQYF
TRBJ1-6	NA	TRBV28	TRBD1	TGTGCCACCCGGGACAGAAATACAGGCTCCTATAATTCACCCCTCCACTTT	CATRDRNTGSYNSPLHF
TRBJ1-2	NA	TRBV5-5	NA	TGTGCCAGCAGCCTAAGCCCACTAGGGGCCTATGGCTCCACCTTC	CASSLSPLGAYGSTF
TRBJ2-3	NA	TRBV6-5	TRBD2	TGTGCCAGCTGGAACAGTAGACTAGCGGGCCGCACAGATACGCAGTATTTT	CASWNSRLAGRTDTQYF
TRBJ2-2	many	TRBV6-5	TRBD1	TGTGCCAGCAGTTCCACCAGGACAGGGAGGAACACCGGGGAGCTGTTTTTT	CASSSTRTGRNTGELFF
TRBJ2-1	many	TRBV10-3	NA	TGTGCCATCAGTGTCACCAGGGAGAGGGGTAATGAGCAGTTCTTC	CAISVTRERGNEQFF
TRBJ1-2	NA	TRBV6-2/TRBV6-3	TRBD1	TGTGCCAGCAGTTATATTGGCGGACAGGGCTATGGCTACACCTTC	CASSYIGGQGYGYTF
TRBJ1-2	many	TRBV7-6	NA	TGTGCCAGCAGCTTACGGAGGGATCCATGGCATGGCTACACCTTC	CASSLRRDPWHGYTF
TRBJ2-7	NA	TRBV6-2/TRBV6-3	TRBD2	TGTGCCAGCCTGCGGGAGGGACCCTACGAGCAGTACTTC	CASLREGPYEQYF
TRBJ1-6	NA	TRBV7-9	NA	TGTGCCAGCAGCTTAGCGCGGGAAAGGACCCTCCACTTT	CASSLARERTLHF
TRBJ2-3	few	TRBV3-1	NA	TGTGCCAGCAGCCAAGTAAGCGTCCGCACAGATACGCAGTATTTT	CASSQVSVRTDTQYF
TRBJ2-7	many	TRBV11-2	NA	TGTGCCAGCAGCTTAGATGGTAGGCAAATAACCTACGAGCAGTACTTC	CASSLDGRQITYEQYF
TRBJ2-2	many	TRBV19	NA	TGTGCCAGTAGTATAGGATGGAACACCGGGGAGCTGTTTTTT	CASSIGWNTGELFF
TRBJ1-2	NA	TRBV4-1	NA	TGCGCCGGCAGCCAAGATTTACAACCGGGACGGAGGTATGGCTACACCTTC	CAGSQDLQPGRRYGYTF
TRBJ1-5	many	TRBV5-1	NA	TGCGCCAGCAGCTTGGAGGGGCACCAGCCCCAGCATTTT	CASSLEGHQPQHF
TRBJ2-6	once	TRBV29-1	TRBD2	TGCAGCGTTCTCGGGGGAGGGCCGGGGGCCAACGTCCTGACTTTC	CSVLGGGPGANVLTF
TRBJ2-1	many	TRBV10-1	TRBD2	TGCGCCAGCAGTGAAGGCGGGAGGTCCTACAATGAGCAGTTCTTC	CASSEGGRSYNEQFF
TRBJ1-1	NA	TRBV6-5	NA	TGTGCCAGCAGCCCCCCCGGGGGCGACACTGAAGCTTTCTTT	CASSPPGGDTEAFF
TRBJ1-1	NA	TRBV7-8	TRBD1	TGTGCCAGCAGCTTACGACAGGGGAACACTGAAGCTTTCTTT	CASSLRQGNTEAFF
TRBJ1-3	many	TRBV20-1	NA	TGCAGTGCTAGAGATTCGACGCAGAGCTCTGGAAACACCATATATTTT	CSARDSTQSSGNTIYF